This entry concerns a single T cell receptor beta chain. Repertoires were generated with immunoSEQ multiplex PCR, while TCRdb's copy carries only in-frame clones and drops some. Of about 150,000 clones listed, around 88% are singletons. This specimen belongs to a study of T cell responses to AZD1222 COVID-19 vaccine. Germline-derived CDR1 and CDR2 are SGHTA and FQGNSA. The CDR3 is 16 residues long. Trimming removed 0 bases from V and 6 bases from J, with 16 bases in between. V and J are TRBV7-2 and TRBJ2-3, with a possible D match to TRBD2 (5 bases). The receptor comes from an adult in good health. The sequencing used peripheral blood, collected on day 0 of AZD1222 vaccination. CDR3 sequence: CASSLALGVGVDTQYF. Written as DNA, the CDR3 is TGTGCCAGCAGCTTAGCGCTCGGGGTTGGAGTGGATACGCAGTATTTT.